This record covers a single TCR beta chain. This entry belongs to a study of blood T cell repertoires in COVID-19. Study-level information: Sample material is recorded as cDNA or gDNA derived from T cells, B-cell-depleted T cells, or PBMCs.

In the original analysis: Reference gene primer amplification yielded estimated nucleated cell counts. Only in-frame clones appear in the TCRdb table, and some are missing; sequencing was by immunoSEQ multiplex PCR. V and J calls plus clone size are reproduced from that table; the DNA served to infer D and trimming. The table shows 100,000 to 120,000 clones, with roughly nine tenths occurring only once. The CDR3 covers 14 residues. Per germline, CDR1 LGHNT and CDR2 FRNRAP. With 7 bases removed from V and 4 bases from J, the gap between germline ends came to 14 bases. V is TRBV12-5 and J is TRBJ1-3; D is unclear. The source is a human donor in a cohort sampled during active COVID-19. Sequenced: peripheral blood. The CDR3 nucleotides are TGTGCTAGTGCAAACCGTGCCGAGGGAAACACCATATATTTT. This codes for CASANRAEGNTIYF.